This T cell receptor beta chain was sequenced in a study of robustness of blood B and T cell sequencing (dated by TCRdb to the late 2010s). Regarding the complete study: The goal of the study was to find out how much peripheral blood is required to reliably describe the TCRbeta and IgG repertoires of an individual. Each of the ten independently drawn blood samples had its TCRbeta and IgG repertoires measured. Two replicate TCRbeta cDNA libraries were prepared from one shared RNA pool from a single 10 ml draw, serving as technical replicates. Points the paper makes about the study in general: Evidence of cross-contamination, likely resulting from batch processing, was observed in one pair of TCRbeta libraries, and the UMI-sequence pairs shared between the two libraries were removed. Pooling tubes did not increase the overlap of rare TCRbeta clonotypes, which implies that much larger blood volumes would be needed to capture rare TCRbeta clonotypes. Every single 10 ml sample contained the 1,000 most abundant TCRbeta clonotypes from the pooled draws. Immediate fractionation was required for EDTA tubes, so the use of EDTA tubes in multi-site collections was limited. Of the top 10,000 TCRbeta clonotypes in one technical replicate library, roughly 95% were also found in the other technical replicate library. The TCRbeta rarefaction curves did not fully level off, which suggests under-sequencing or many low-abundance clonotypes. Combining 3 or 4 tubes (roughly 29-40 ml blood) brought coverage of the top 10,000 TCRbeta clonotypes close to saturation.

This clonotype was seen a few times. What antigen it recognizes has not been identified. No clone much larger than this one lies a single base away; base qualities are absent. TCRbeta repertoires were quantified from mRNA rather than genomic DNA, which captures expressed receptors. Without cell sorting, buffy coat leukocytes were collected into Trizol, and RNA was extracted using the Direct-zol RNA MiniPrep Plus kit. To separate plasma, buffy coat and red blood cells, the EDTA blood tubes were centrifuged right away at 4 degrees C. Libraries were built with PCR. For sequencing, an Illumina MiSeq was employed. SMARTScribe reverse transcriptase and a 5' template-switch oligo, by which a universal priming site was added, were used for cDNA synthesis. Each cDNA molecule was tagged by a 12-nucleotide random unique molecular identifier (UMI) carried on the template-switch oligo. During reverse transcription, chain-specific reverse primers targeted TCRbeta transcripts. Uracil DNA glycosylase treatment removed residual template-switch adapters, and cDNA was purified with a Qiagen MinElute kit. The first PCR ran for 20 to 25 cycles with KAPA HiFi HotStart ReadyMix and step-out primers, divided among four 50 microliter reactions. Products of the first-round PCR were gel-purified before additional amplification. Illumina Nextera adapters were attached in a second PCR of 7 to 8 cycles, and the libraries were then purified and pooled. A 50-nucleotide 5' read captured the UMI barcode for each TCRbeta molecule. The paper's data handling went like this. Reads were grouped by UMI into consensus reads using the MIGEC toolkit. PEAR was used to merge forward and reverse consensus reads into final reads. A custom decontamination script removed identical UMI-sequence pairs shared across libraries, treating them as cross-sample contamination. MIGMAP, a wrapper around IgBLAST, was used to carry out V(D)J assignment and CDR3 extraction. TCR clonotypes were defined by identical V gene, J gene and CDR3 amino acid sequence; CDR1 and CDR2 were not sequenced. Starting from the raw public reads, TCRdb applied fastp trimming at Q25, assembled clones with MiXCR and retained in-frame beta chains. CDR3 protein duplicates are merged, each entry listing the most common genes and DNA. The V and J calls, along with clone size, are taken from TCRdb and not from the paper's own processing. The sample table contains about 1,600 distinct CDR3 sequences; only one count was recorded for around 49% of them. The ten largest clonotypes hold roughly 39% of the sample.

V gives up 1 base and J gives up 4 bases, and the segment between their germline ends measures 15 bases. From the cysteine up to the phenylalanine, the CDR3 has a length of 16 residues. The entry retains the CDR3 DNA only, 48 bases that are in frame from base 1. CDR1 is given as SGDLS and CDR2 as YYNGEE, both from the germline V gene. The sample was peripheral blood. The chain uses TRBV9 and TRBJ2-1; the D gene cannot be resolved reliably. The receptor was derived from a human donor in good health. The DNA reads as follows: TGTGCCAGCAGCGTACACCTCGATCCAAGGTACAATGAGCAGTTCTTC. This gives the protein CASSVHLDPRYNEQFF.